This TCR beta chain was sequenced during a study of shared clonotypes between healthy human individuals. General observations from the study: A reduction in generation probabilities was seen for non-shared clonotypes relative to those shared by all four donors.

Study processing details: Filtering differed since immunoSEQ provided only junctions, with no quality scores. The protocol was immunoSEQ multiplex PCR, while the TCRdb copy is restricted to in-frame clones and leaves out a portion. From that table come the V and J calls and clone size; the DNA was used to work out D and trimming. Altogether 450,000 to 700,000 clones are present, roughly 95% being singletons, with the ten largest covering 0.095% to 0.12%. Trimming took 3 bases from V and 2 from J, leaving 11 bases between them. CDR3 length equals 13 residues. Germline V gene sequence: CDR1 SQVTM, CDR2 ANQGSEA. Naive CD8 cells lacked CD45RO and underwent positive selection for CCR7, leaving out terminally differentiated effector memory CD45RA+ cells. Details on this clone: Antigen unknown.

The receptor was isolated from a woman younger than 45 in good health. Input material: naive CD8+ T cells sorted from blood. The chain combines TRBV29-1 with TRBJ2-7; tentatively, D is TRBD1 (5 bases). CDR3: CSVDHRLPYEQYF. CDR3 nucleotide sequence: TGCAGCGTTGACCACAGGTTACCCTACGAGCAGTACTTC.